A single sample is the source of the 5 T cell receptor beta chains below, sequenced in a study of cytomegalovirus exposure and HLA in healthy donors. A multiplex PCR was run with 60 Vbeta primers and 13 Jbeta primers. Profiled with immunoSEQ multiplex PCR; TCRdb holds only in-frame clones, not every one. The data show about 170,000 clones, approximately 86% seen once. Specimen: PBMCs. These receptors came from a male donor in good health and CMV-seronegative.

V is TRBV6-6 and J is TRBJ1-3; a possible D gene is TRBD1 (6 bases). Trimming cost V 7 bases and J 4 bases, with 8 bases left between them. This CDR3 region has 12 residues. Germline assignment: CDR1 MNHNY and CDR2 SVGAGI (reference sequence). The CDR3 spells CASNGQGNTIYF. Written as DNA, the CDR3 is TGTGCCAGCAACGGACAGGGAAACACCATATATTTT.

The chain uses TRBV6-5 and TRBJ1-2, with TRBD1 matching 8 bases. The length of the CDR3 is 14 residues. After removal of 5 bases from V and 6 bases from J, the junction contained 8 bases not matched to a gene. Germline V gene lookup returns CDR1 MNHEY and CDR2 SVGAGI. CDR3 loop: CASSTGGRLHGYTF. The CDR3 DNA reads as TGTGCCAGCAGTACAGGGGGACGGCTCCATGGCTACACCTTC.

J is TRBJ2-7 and V is TRBV5-5; 7 bases are shared with TRBD1. Germline CDR1 reads SGHKS; CDR2 reads YYEKEE (reference sequence). CDR3 length: 15 amino acids. After removal of 0 bases from V and 1 base from J, the junction contained 4 bases not matched to a gene. The CDR3 DNA follows: TGTGCCAGCAGCTTGGTGTCGGGACAGTCCTACGAGCAGTACTTC. Translating it yields CASSLVSGQSYEQYF.

Only a few counts were recorded for this clone. CDR3 sequence (DNA): TGTGCCAGCATAACCTGGGAGGCTGGCTACACCTTC. Encoded protein: CASITWEAGYTF. This chain connects TRBV6-6 to TRBJ1-2; the D is unclear. Trimming shortened V by 7 bases and J by 7 bases, and 13 bases separated the two germline ends. The CDR3 is 12 amino acids. The germline V gene encodes CDR1 MNHNY and CDR2 SVGAGI (reference sequence).

The gene calls are TRBV9 and TRBJ1-4; D is unclear. The germline CDR1 and CDR2 sequences are SGDLS and YYNGEE. The CDR3 extends over 13 amino acids. Trimming pared 6 bases from V and 8 bases from J, leaving 14 bases between. CDR3 protein: CASTTPGVEKLFF. Here the CDR3 DNA reads TGTGCCAGCACCACCCCCGGGGTAGAAAAACTGTTTTTT.